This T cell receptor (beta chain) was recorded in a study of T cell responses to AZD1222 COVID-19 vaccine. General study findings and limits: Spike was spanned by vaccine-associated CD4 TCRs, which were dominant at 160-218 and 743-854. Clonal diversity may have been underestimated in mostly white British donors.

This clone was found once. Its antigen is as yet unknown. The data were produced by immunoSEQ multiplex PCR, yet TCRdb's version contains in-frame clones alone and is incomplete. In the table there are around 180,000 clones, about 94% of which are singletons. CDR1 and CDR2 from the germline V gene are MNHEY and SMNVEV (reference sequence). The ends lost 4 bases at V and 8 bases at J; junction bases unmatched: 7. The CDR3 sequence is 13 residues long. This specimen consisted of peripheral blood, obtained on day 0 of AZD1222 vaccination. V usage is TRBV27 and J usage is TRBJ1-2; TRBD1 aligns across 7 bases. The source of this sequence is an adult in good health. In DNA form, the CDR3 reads TGTGCCAGCAGTTCCACCGACAGGGTCGGCTACACCTTC. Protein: CASSSTDRVGYTF.